The TCR beta chain under discussion was sequenced for a study of beta chain features in type 1 diabetes. Study details: There was similarity between patients and healthy donors in age, gender and cell yields.

Expressed TCRB transcripts were sequenced because the isolated RNA had all been reverse transcribed beforehand. Method: immunoSEQ multiplex PCR; TCRdb's copy keeps in-frame clones and lacks some. The sample shows 350,000 or so clones, 15% to 20% of them seen only once. CDR1 is SQVTM and CDR2 is ANQGSEA in the germline V gene. V lost 6 bases, J lost 8 bases, and 20 bases lay in between. The CDR3 totals 13 residues. Points from the study as a whole: Among all four CD4+ subsets, Type 1 diabetes patients had TCRB CDR3s that were moderately but significantly shorter. Healthy donors had naive, central memory and Treg TCRB repertoires that appeared less similar than those seen among patients.

This clone was recorded a few times. Its antigen is as yet unknown. V gene TRBV29-1 combines with J gene TRBJ2-7, with D possibly being TRBD1 (6 bases). What was sequenced was naive CD4+ T cells from blood. The clonotype comes from a woman aged 18 to 35 in good health. The DNA for the CDR3 is TGCAGCGTCGTTGGACAGTCCCTGATTAAGCAGTACTTC. Residues: CSVVGQSLIKQYF.